This TCR beta chain was identified in a study of beta chain features in type 1 diabetes. Study-wide results and limits: Moderate but significant shortening of TCRB CDR3s was recorded in all four CD4+ subsets from Type 1 diabetes patients. The question left open here concerned HLA type influencing TCRB rearrangement. PCR might preferentially amplify shorter templates, equally in patients and controls.

About this clone: Its specificity is not known.

This CDR3 has 13 residues. Germline values: CDR1 SGHTA, CDR2 FQGTGA. The ends were cut back, 7 bases at V and 4 bases at J, with 13 bases in the middle. Blood was collected once per donor into heparin, averaging approximately 0.12 L. Based on CD45RO/CCR7/CD25/CD127/CD95/CD27, CD4+ regulatory, stem cell-like memory, naive and central memory cells were sorted. The isolated RNA, all of it, was reverse transcribed, so expressed TCRB transcripts were what got sequenced. Data came from immunoSEQ multiplex PCR; TCRdb stores just in-frame clones and leaves some out. The top ten hold less than 0.09% of the sample, which has roughly 220,000 clones, around 16% seen once.

This TCR was sampled from a man aged 25-45 years with type 1 diabetes. The sequenced sample was naive CD4+ T cells from blood. The chain links TRBV7-3 to TRBJ1-1, with a tentative D call TRBD1 (5 bases). CDR3 residues: CASTQGGATEAFF. The CDR3 DNA follows: TGTGCCAGCACCCAGGGCGGGGCCACTGAAGCTTTCTTT.